The 7 T cell receptor beta chains in this list originate from one sample, sequenced in a study of post-analysis software for immune sequencing data. Their recognized antigens are unknown. The study, taken as a whole, reports: Relative to controls, patients had about 5 TRBV segments at higher frequency, with TRBV5-6, TRBV5-1 and TRBV20-1 among these.

Presence of unique molecular identifiers characterized the TCR beta cDNA libraries. TCRdb analysed the PCR reads with MiXCR anew, one entry per CDR3 protein. The sample yields approximately 250,000 distinct CDR3 sequences, about 38% seen once. The source material was blood. These receptors all stem from a girl aged 5 to 17 with multiple sclerosis.

The V gene is TRBV7-2, the J gene TRBJ2-7; D is ambiguous. There are 13 residues in the CDR3. Trimming took off 5 bases at V and 1 base at J, with 9 bases between the two ends. From germline, CDR1 is SGHTA and CDR2 FQGNSA. The DNA of the CDR3 is TGTGCCAGCAGCCAGTCGAGGTCCTACGAGCAGTACTTC. Amino acids: CASSQSRSYEQYF.

This clonotype showed up many times. The V call is TRBV6-5, the J call TRBJ1-2; D remains unclear. CDR1 and CDR2 from the germline V gene are MNHEY and SVGAGI. The germline V and J ends were trimmed by 6 bases and 0 bases, with 8 bases remaining between them. The CDR3 consists of 13 residues. The CDR3 here is CASSQITNYGYTF. The CDR3 region has the DNA TGTGCCAGCAGCCAGATAACTAACTATGGCTACACCTTC.

V usage is TRBV6-2 or TRBV6-3 and J usage is TRBJ2-7, with 9 bases identical to TRBD1. The CDR3 loop spans 15 amino acids. V was clipped by 8 bases and J by 2 bases; unmatched bases: 10. Germline V lookup: CDR1 MNHEY, CDR2 SVGEGT. The CDR3 DNA follows: TGTGCCAGCGCCTTCCTGGGACAGGGTACCTACGAGCAGTACTTC. It specifies CASAFLGQGTYEQYF.

This clonotype was seen at least ten times. The chain couples TRBV5-5 to TRBJ2-3; 11 nucleotides match TRBD2. CDR3 size: 14 residues. With 8 bases clipped from V and 1 base from J, the junction kept 3 bases outside the gene matches. Per the germline V gene, CDR1 is SGHKS and CDR2 is YYEKEE (reference sequence). CDR3 DNA sequence: TGTGCCAGTAAGACTAGCGGGGGCACAGATACGCAGTATTTT. Translation gives CASKTSGGTDTQYF.

Notes on this clonotype: A read error may produce the germline difference seen at one junction end. The chain joins TRBV3-1 to TRBJ2-2; the D gene is possibly TRBD2 (5 bases). Germline-derived CDR1 and CDR2 are LGHDT and YNNKEL (reference sequence). CDR3 size: 14 residues. The CDR3 DNA is TGTGCCGGCAGCCAAGTAGTCCGGGGCGGGGAGCTGTTTTTT. The encoded protein is CAGSQVVRGGELFF.

The V and J genes are TRBV27 and TRBJ1-2; D is possibly TRBD1 (6 bases). CDR1 and CDR2 from the germline V gene are MNHEY and SMNVEV (reference sequence). Trimming removed 5 bases at V and 4 bases at J, with 26 bases between. This CDR3 contains 18 residues. The DNA of the CDR3 is TGTGCCAGCAGTCGCCTCCCCAGGGGAACAGAGTACCTCTATGGCTACACCTTC. This sequence encodes CASSRLPRGTEYLYGYTF.

This clonotype appeared many times. This chain links TRBV6-6 with TRBJ1-5; D gene uncertain. This CDR3 comprises 13 residues. Germline V gene sequence: CDR1 MNHNY, CDR2 SVGAGI (reference sequence). V was cut by 6 bases and J by 5 bases, with 11 bases left in between. The CDR3 loop is CASRTLRDQPQHF. CDR3 sequence (DNA): TGTGCCAGCAGAACCCTGCGCGATCAGCCCCAGCATTTT.